These 32 T cell receptor beta chains originate from one sample sequenced in a study of cytotoxic CD8 clonotypes in ibrutinib-treated CLL. Repertoires were generated with immunoSEQ multiplex PCR, while TCRdb's copy carries only in-frame clones and drops some. The sample holds about 200,000 clones; over 55% are singletons and the top ten take 13%. The sequencing used PBMCs, collected after 24 months of ibrutinib treatment. The receptors originated from a human donor with chronic lymphocytic leukemia.

This sequence joins TRBV18 and TRBJ2-3; D perhaps matches TRBD1 (5 bases). Trimming took 2 bases from V and 0 from J, leaving 12 bases between them. This CDR3 contains 16 residues. The germline V gene has CDR1 KGHSH and CDR2 LQKENI. CDR3 loop: CASSPVRASSTDTQYF. CDR3 DNA sequence: TGTGCCAGCTCACCAGTCAGGGCGTCAAGCACAGATACGCAGTATTTT. Combining the CDR3 with reference TRBV18 and TRBJ2-3 gives the whole variable domain NAGVMQNPRHLVRRRGQEARLRCSPMKGHSHVYWYRQLPEEGLKFMVYLQKENIIDESGMPKERFSAEFPKEGPSILRIQQVVRGDSAAYFCASSPVRASSTDTQYFGPGTRLTVL.

The J gene is TRBJ2-7, the V gene TRBV4-2; no clear D. Germline lookup yields CDR1 LGHNA and CDR2 YNFKEQ. The length of the CDR3 is 16 residues. Trimming took off 0 bases at V and 2 bases at J, with 14 bases between the two ends. CDR3 in DNA: TGTGCCAGCAGCCAAGAAGCCAGTTTAAGGGCCTACGAGCAGTACTTC. Its protein product is CASSQEASLRAYEQYF.

The V gene is TRBV11-2, the J gene TRBJ2-5; 7 bases match TRBD2. Looked up from germline, CDR1 is SGHAT and CDR2 is FQNNGV. J gave up 5 bases and V 0 bases, and 12 bases lay outside the gene matches. The CDR3 contains 17 residues. The CDR3: CASSLDWAGARGETQYF. Here the CDR3 DNA reads TGTGCCAGCAGCTTAGACTGGGCGGGAGCGCGAGGGGAGACCCAGTACTTC.

CDR3 sequence reads: CASSSGLTQYF. In DNA form, the CDR3 reads TGTGCCAGCAGCTCCGGACTTACCCAGTACTTC. This chain joins TRBV5-6 and TRBJ2-5; D perhaps matches TRBD2 (5 bases). Germline CDR1 and CDR2: SGHDT and YYEEEE. The CDR3 totals 11 residues. V shed 3 bases and J shed 8 bases, with 8 bases lying between them.

The J gene is TRBJ2-1, the V gene TRBV7-2; TRBD2 matches 15 bases. The CDR3 has 17 amino acids. Germline V gene sequence: CDR1 SGHTA, CDR2 FQGNSA. J gave up 7 bases and V 2 bases, and 6 bases lay outside the gene matches. CDR3 loop: CASSLSSGTSGRNEQFF. DNA for the CDR3: TGTGCCAGCAGCTTATCCTCCGGGACTAGCGGGAGGAATGAGCAGTTCTTC.

The J gene is TRBJ2-7, the V gene TRBV5-6; no definite D call. V was trimmed by 4 bases and J by 4 bases, leaving 6 bases between them. The CDR3 extends over 11 amino acids. Germline V gene sequence: CDR1 SGHDT, CDR2 YYEEEE. In DNA form, the CDR3 reads TGTGCCAGCAGCCTTAATTACGAGCAGTACTTC. Translation: CASSLNYEQYF.

J is TRBJ2-6 and V is TRBV29-1; 7 bases align to TRBD1. The length of the CDR3 is 13 residues. Trimming took 6 bases from V and 1 from J; bases not matched to a gene: 0. The V gene's germline CDR1 is SQVTM and CDR2 ANQGSEA. The CDR3 loop is CSVTGSGANVLTF. CDR3 DNA: TGCAGCGTGACAGGGTCTGGGGCCAACGTCCTGACTTTC.

The chain recombines TRBV4-3 with TRBJ2-1; a possible D gene is TRBD2 (6 bases). Germline V lookup: CDR1 LGHNA, CDR2 YSLEER. The CDR3 covers 16 residues. With 0 bases removed from V and 7 bases from J, the gap between germline ends came to 16 bases. The CDR3 bases are TGCGCCAGCAGCCAAGATTCGGCGGGACCCGGGAATGAGCAGTTCTTC. This gives the protein CASSQDSAGPGNEQFF.

The V call is TRBV28, the J call TRBJ2-1, with TRBD2 identical over 11 bases. Trimming at V came to 4 bases and at J to 9 bases, leaving 8 bases not matched to a gene. The V gene's germline CDR1 is MDHEN and CDR2 SYDVKM. This CDR3 has 15 residues. Here the CDR3 reads CASSSIAGGPFEQFF. The CDR3 DNA sequence: TGTGCCAGCAGTTCTATAGCGGGAGGGCCCTTTGAGCAGTTCTTC.

The V call is TRBV28, the J call TRBJ2-3; 10 bases align to TRBD1. The CDR3 runs 15 residues. Germline V gene sequence: CDR1 MDHEN, CDR2 SYDVKM. The V segment lost 6 bases and the J segment 4 bases; nucleotides outside the gene matches: 7. CDR3: CASSVPGQGSDTQYF. DNA for the CDR3: TGTGCCAGCAGCGTACCGGGACAGGGGTCAGATACGCAGTATTTT. The variable domain in full, with the rest retrieved from reference TRBV28 and TRBJ2-3, is DVKVTQSSRYLVKRTGEKVFLECVQDMDHENMFWYRQDPGLGLRLIYFSYDVKMKEKGDIPEGYSVSREKKERFSLILESASTNQTSMYLCASSVPGQGSDTQYFGPGTRLTVL.

A single count supports this clone. This chain connects TRBV10-1 to TRBJ2-1, with D perhaps matching TRBD1 or TRBD2 (5 bases each). This CDR3 is built from 16 residues. The V end lost 3 bases, the J end lost 8 bases, and 20 bases lay between the germline ends. Germline V gives CDR1 WNHNN, CDR2 SYGVQD (reference sequence). The CDR3 loop reads CASSDFWDAHGDEQFF. In nucleotides, the CDR3 is TGCGCCAGCAGTGATTTCTGGGACGCCCATGGGGATGAGCAGTTCTTC.

This chain links TRBV12-5 with TRBJ1-2; no clear D gene. V lost 2 bases and J lost 5, with 9 bases in between. CDR1 is LGHNT and CDR2 is FRNRAP in the germline V gene. This CDR3 contains 13 residues. CDR3 loop: CASGLFRAYGYTF. Here the CDR3 DNA reads TGTGCTAGTGGTTTGTTTCGGGCATATGGCTACACCTTC. The full variable domain, with the rest looked up from reference TRBV12-5 and TRBJ1-2, is DARVTQTPRHKVTEMGQEVTMRCQPILGHNTVFWYRQTMMQGLELLAYFRNRAPLDDSGMPKDRFSAEMPDATLATLKIQPSEPRDSAVYFCASGLFRAYGYTFGSGTRLTVV.

The rearrangement joins TRBV9 to TRBJ2-1; D unresolved. This CDR3 has 18 residues. Trimming shortened V by 0 bases and J by 0 bases, and 16 bases separated the two germline ends. The germline CDR1 and CDR2 sequences are SGDLS and YYNGEE. The CDR3 is CASSVEEQAIISYNEQFF. In nucleotides, the CDR3 is TGTGCCAGCAGCGTAGAGGAACAAGCCATTATCTCCTACAATGAGCAGTTCTTC.

The gene calls are TRBV27 and TRBJ2-6, with TRBD1 as a possible D gene (6 bases). V was clipped by 5 bases and J by 2 bases, with 22 bases between them. CDR3 length equals 19 residues. The V gene's germline CDR1 is MNHEY and CDR2 SMNVEV (reference sequence). CDR3 in DNA: TGTGCCAGCAGTAGCACTCAACAGGGATGGGCCGCTGGGGCCAACGTCCTGACTTTC. Protein: CASSSTQQGWAAGANVLTF.

V is TRBV6-5 and J is TRBJ1-4; the D gene is possibly TRBD1 (5 bases). The CDR3 covers 14 residues. CDR1 is MNHEY, CDR2 SVGAGI, per germline. V dropped 6 bases and J dropped 12 bases, with 20 bases sitting between them. The chain's CDR3 is CASSPLIWGSELFF. The CDR3 nucleotides read TGTGCCAGCAGCCCCCTGATCTGGGGGAGCGAACTGTTTTTT.

The chain carries TRBV7-9 and TRBJ1-2; TRBD1 is a possible D gene (6 bases). Trimming removed 5 bases at V and 2 bases at J, with 12 bases between. This CDR3 has 14 amino acids. Germline CDR1 and CDR2: SEHNR and FQNEAQ (reference sequence). Here the CDR3 reads CASSTPGANYGYTF. DNA of the CDR3: TGTGCCAGCAGCACCCCAGGGGCGAACTATGGCTACACCTTC. Variable domain in full (rest from reference TRBV7-9 and TRBJ1-2): DTGVSQNPRHKITKRGQNVTFRCDPISEHNRLYWYRQTLGQGPEFLTYFQNEAQLEKSRLLSDRFSAERPKGSFSTLEIQRTEQGDSAMYLCASSTPGANYGYTFGSGTRLTVV.

This sequence joins TRBV10-3 and TRBJ2-1; a weak D match, TRBD1 (5 bases). Trimming took off 2 bases at V and 3 bases at J, with 8 bases between the two ends. Germline V gene lookup returns CDR1 ENHRY and CDR2 SYGVKD. The CDR3 consists of 14 residues. CDR3 amino acids: CAISEGASYNEQFF. The CDR3 DNA is TGTGCCATCAGTGAGGGGGCTAGCTACAATGAGCAGTTCTTC.

J is TRBJ2-5 and V is TRBV7-9; D unclear. This CDR3 contains 13 residues. With 2 bases removed from V and 5 bases from J, the gap between germline ends came to 9 bases. Germline CDR1 and CDR2: SEHNR and FQNEAQ (reference sequence). This chain's CDR3 is CASSLPPGETQYF. The CDR3 DNA follows: TGTGCCAGCAGCTTACCGCCCGGGGAGACCCAGTACTTC.

V and J are TRBV7-9 and TRBJ2-7; 9 bases align to TRBD2. The CDR3 loop spans 15 amino acids. Germline CDR1 is SEHNR and CDR2 is FQNEAQ (reference sequence). V shed 5 bases, J shed 2 bases, and the junction held 7 bases outside the gene matches. This CDR3 reads CASSPAGLAAYEQYF. CDR3 DNA: TGTGCCAGCAGCCCAGCGGGACTAGCCGCCTACGAGCAGTACTTC.

The V and J genes are TRBV29-1 and TRBJ2-7; 8 bases line up with TRBD1. The CDR3 loop spans 11 amino acids. The germline gives CDR1 SQVTM, CDR2 ANQGSEA. With 7 bases clipped from V and 9 bases from J, the junction kept 8 bases outside the gene matches. CDR3 in amino acids: CSAGQGYGQYF. In DNA form, the CDR3 reads TGCAGCGCTGGACAGGGCTATGGGCAGTACTTC.

In this sample, this clone turned up once. The chain has TRBV11-3 and TRBJ2-2; no reliable D call. V lost 1 base, J lost 8 bases, and 14 bases lay in between. Germline V gives CDR1 SGHNT, CDR2 YENEEA. The CDR3 spans 15 residues. The CDR3, as DNA: TGTGCCAGCAGCTTAGGCTCTTCTTTACGAGGGGAGCTGTTTTTT. Protein product: CASSLGSSLRGELFF.

The CDR3: CASSFQTGGVGDNEQFF. Written as DNA, the CDR3 is TGCGCCAGCAGCTTTCAAACAGGGGGCGTAGGGGACAATGAGCAGTTCTTC. V usage is TRBV5-1 and J usage is TRBJ2-1; TRBD1 matches 9 bases. This CDR3 spans 17 amino acids. After removal of 2 bases from V and 5 bases from J, the junction contained 11 bases not matched to a gene. Germline-derived CDR1 and CDR2 are SGHRS and YFSETQ.

The V call is TRBV28, the J call TRBJ2-1, with D hard to call. Trimming stripped 4 bases from V and 8 bases from J, with 6 bases between. CDR1 and CDR2 from the germline V gene are MDHEN and SYDVKM. The CDR3 is 11 residues long. CDR3 coding DNA: TGTGCCAGCAGTTCCCTTCATGAGCAGTTCTTC. Its protein product is CASSSLHEQFF.

This clone was counted a few times. The chain combines TRBV9 with TRBJ2-2; D is possibly TRBD1 or TRBD2 (5 bases each). Trimming pared 4 bases from V and 3 bases from J, leaving 13 bases between. This CDR3 is 15 amino acids long. Germline CDR1 is SGDLS and CDR2 is YYNGEE. The CDR3 DNA is TGTGCCAGCAGCCCCACAAGAGGGGACACCGGGGAGCTGTTTTTT. Protein product: CASSPTRGDTGELFF.

Worth noting for this clone: One end of the junction varies from germline; a read error may be responsible. The genes are TRBV7-9 and TRBJ2-3; 8 bases match TRBD2. Germline V gives CDR1 SEHNR, CDR2 FQNEAQ (reference sequence). The CDR3 runs 13 residues. CDR3 sequence (DNA): TGTGCCAGCAGCTTAATGGGCGGGAGGTTCCCTACGTTT. This sequence encodes CASSLMGGRFPTF.

J is TRBJ2-2 and V is TRBV16, with D perhaps matching TRBD2 (6 bases). V was pared by 2 bases and J by 7 bases, with 8 bases between. This CDR3 region has 13 residues. Looked up from germline, CDR1 is KGHSY and CDR2 is FQNENV. The CDR3 loop is CASSQGGIGELFF. The CDR3 coding sequence is TGTGCCAGCAGCCAAGGAGGGATCGGGGAGCTGTTTTTT. Looking up the rest from reference TRBV16 and TRBJ2-2 gives the full variable domain: GEEVAQTPKHLVRGEGQKAKLYCAPIKGHSYVFWYQQVLKNEFKFLISFQNENVFDETGMPKERFSAKCLPNSPCSLEIQATKLEDSAVYFCASSQGGIGELFFGEGSRLTVL.

This chain joins TRBV10-1 and TRBJ2-7, with 7 bases fitting TRBD1. The V and J ends lost 3 bases and 5 bases, in that order; junction bases with no gene match: 10. This CDR3 has 15 amino acids. CDR1 and CDR2 (germline): WNHNN, SYGVQD (reference sequence). The DNA of the CDR3 is TGCGCCAGCAGTGAACCCGGGACAGACCCCAACGAGCAGTACTTC. Residues: CASSEPGTDPNEQYF.

V and J are TRBV28 and TRBJ1-3; maybe TRBD1 (5 bases). This CDR3 has 12 residues. The V gene's germline CDR1 is MDHEN and CDR2 SYDVKM. Trimming cost V 6 bases and J 4 bases, with 7 bases left between them. CDR3 sequence: CASRGVGNTIYF. The CDR3 DNA is TGTGCCAGCAGAGGGGTAGGAAACACCATATATTTT.

This clone has just one count. V is TRBV4-1 and J is TRBJ2-1, with a possible D match to TRBD1 (5 bases). The germline CDR1 and CDR2 sequences are MGHRA and YSYEKL. V was cut by 2 bases and J by 5 bases, with 22 bases left in between. The CDR3 runs to 18 residues. CDR3 DNA sequence: TGCGCCAGCAGCCAATTCGGCGTGGGGATTAGGGGCGACAATGAGCAGTTCTTC. As protein: CASSQFGVGIRGDNEQFF.

The chain combines TRBV19 with TRBJ2-3, with 7 bases identical to TRBD2. There are 13 residues in the CDR3. The junction had 5 bases not matched to a gene; V was cut back by 6 bases and J by 5 bases. Germline V CDR1 and CDR2: LNHDA, SQIVND (reference sequence). The CDR3 loop reads CASRTPGGDTQYF. CDR3 nucleotides: TGTGCCAGTAGGACGCCGGGGGGAGATACGCAGTATTTT.

The chain carries TRBV27 and TRBJ2-5, with a tentative D call TRBD2 (6 bases). CDR3 length equals 13 residues. Germline lookup yields CDR1 MNHEY and CDR2 SMNVEV (reference sequence). Deletions cut 3 bases from V and 5 bases from J, with 10 bases between. The chain's CDR3 is CASSFTGGETQYF. CDR3 bases: TGTGCCAGCAGTTTTACCGGGGGTGAGACCCAGTACTTC.

V gene TRBV29-1 combines with J gene TRBJ2-1; 7 nucleotides match TRBD1. Germline V gene data show CDR1 as SQVTM and CDR2 as ANQGSEA. V trimming: 4 bases; J trimming: 10 bases; junction bases outside the gene matches: 19. This CDR3 region has 16 residues. The CDR3 region has the DNA TGCAGCGTTGTACTCTATGACAGGGCTGTAGGCAACGAGCAGTTCTTC. Protein sequence: CSVVLYDRAVGNEQFF.